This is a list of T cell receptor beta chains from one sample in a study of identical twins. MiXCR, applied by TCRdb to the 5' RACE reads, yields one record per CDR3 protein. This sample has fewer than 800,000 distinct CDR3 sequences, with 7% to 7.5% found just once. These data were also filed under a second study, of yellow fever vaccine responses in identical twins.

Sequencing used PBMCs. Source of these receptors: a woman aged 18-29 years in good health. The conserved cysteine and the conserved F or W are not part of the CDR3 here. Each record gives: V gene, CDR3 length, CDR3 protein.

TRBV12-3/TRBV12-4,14,ASSLNSGPSGNEQF
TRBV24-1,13,ATSDHRGPNQPQH
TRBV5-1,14,ASSLEGQGATGELF
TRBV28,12,ASSLGPGRPEQY
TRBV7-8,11,ASSIGLAYEQY
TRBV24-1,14,ATSDPRTGLTYGYT
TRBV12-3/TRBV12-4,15,ASSLRGPTSPQETQY
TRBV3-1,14,ASSPRTSLGRTELF
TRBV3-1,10,ASSQFQDTQY
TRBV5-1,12,ASSLGISAGELF
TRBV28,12,ASSLRFDGRSYT
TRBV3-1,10,ASSQGQGRQY
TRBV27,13,ASSPTRTSSDTQY
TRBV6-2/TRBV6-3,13,GAGHHLVPGTEAF
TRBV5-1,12,ASSGAGTGGEQY
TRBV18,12,ASSPSTSAYEQY
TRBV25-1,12,ASLTTNFYTEAF
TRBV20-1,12,SARALEEGETQY
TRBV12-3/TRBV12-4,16,ASSFPSGAVSSTDTQY
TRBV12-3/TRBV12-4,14,ASSLAGGGSTDEQF